Included here is one T cell receptor (beta chain) sequence, with context. Its antigen remains unidentified. These data are taken from a study of cytomegalovirus exposure and HLA in healthy donors. Study-level information: About 80 million unique TCRs, all from HLA-typed donors, were included in an early release of the data. Study-wide results and limits: Later work associated 16,951 TCR beta sequences with HLA alleles at 0.05 false discovery rate. Certain sequence variants were highly shared and formed a cluster, and this cluster was likely a sequencing artifact. Reportedly, diagnosis of cytomegalovirus status by the classifier showed high specificity and sensitivity.

A multiplex PCR was run with 60 Vbeta primers and 13 Jbeta primers. Sequenced by immunoSEQ multiplex PCR; TCRdb stores in-frame clones only, minus some. The sample lists under 150,000 clones; around 85% were seen once. CDR1 SGHAT and CDR2 FQNNGV come from the germline V gene. CDR3 length equals 13 residues. Deletions cut 5 bases from V and 8 bases from J, with 15 bases between. The sequence came from a young woman in good health and CMV-seropositive. The chain combines TRBV11-2 with TRBJ1-2; no reliable D call. Sequenced material: PBMCs. CDR3 bases: TGTGCCAGCAGCCCGGCCGGGGTAAGAGGCTACACCTTC. Amino acids: CASSPAGVRGYTF.